Sequencing of this TCR beta chain was carried out in a study of somatic mutations in cytotoxic T cells in rheumatoid arthritis. Repertoires were generated with immunoSEQ multiplex PCR, while TCRdb's copy carries only in-frame clones and drops some. The sample lists around 12,000 clones; 65% to 80% were seen once. Findings and caveats of the study: The slightly lower representation of TRBV07 among rheumatoid arthritis patients did not undergo correction for multiple comparisons.

The ends were cut back, 2 bases at V and 8 bases at J, with 7 bases in the middle. The germline gives CDR1 SGHTS, CDR2 YDEGEE. The CDR3 is made up of 12 amino acids. A note on this clone: Its antigen remains unidentified.

The sequence was obtained from an adult with rheumatoid arthritis. Sequenced material: CD8+ T cells sorted from blood. This chain connects TRBV5-8 to TRBJ1-4, with D uncertain. CDR3: CASSFGGEKLFF. The DNA of the CDR3 is TGTGCCAGCAGCTTCGGTGGGGAAAAACTGTTTTTT.